This section outlines one T cell receptor beta chain sequence together with its context. Per the original methods: Amplification from reference gene primers served as the basis for estimated nucleated cell counts. Some clones are missing from TCRdb's copy, which holds only in-frame ones; the method was immunoSEQ multiplex PCR. V, J and clone size are taken as reported in that table, and D and trimming were inferred from the DNA itself. This table holds about 39,000 clones, about 89% found once. This entry comes from a study of blood T cell repertoires in COVID-19. Study details: Some COVID-19 samples were acute and others convalescent; all came from the United States, Italy and Spain. PBMCs, B-cell-depleted T cells, or T cells were the source of the cDNA or gDNA that made up the material.

The CDR3 has 15 residues. Trimming at V came to 3 bases and at J to 2 bases, leaving 5 bases not matched to a gene. Looked up from germline, CDR1 is SGHTA and CDR2 is FQGNSA. This clonotype was sampled from a man aged 50-59 years with active COVID-19. The rearrangement uses TRBV7-2 and TRBJ2-3; 7 bases align to TRBD2. Sequencing input: peripheral blood. For the CDR3, the DNA is TGTGCCAGCAGCTTGGTAGCGGGTGCCACAGATACGCAGTATTTT. Encoded protein: CASSLVAGATDTQYF.